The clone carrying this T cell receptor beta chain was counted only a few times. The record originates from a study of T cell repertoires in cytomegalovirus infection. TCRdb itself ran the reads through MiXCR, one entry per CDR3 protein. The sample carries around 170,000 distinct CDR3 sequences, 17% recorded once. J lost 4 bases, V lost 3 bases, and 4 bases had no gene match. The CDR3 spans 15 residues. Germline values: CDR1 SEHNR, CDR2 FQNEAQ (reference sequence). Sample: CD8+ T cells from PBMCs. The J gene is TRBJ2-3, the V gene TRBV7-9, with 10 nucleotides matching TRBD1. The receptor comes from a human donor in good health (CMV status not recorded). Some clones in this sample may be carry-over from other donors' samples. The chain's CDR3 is CASSFRDRGADTQYF. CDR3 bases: TGTGCCAGCAGCTTCCGGGACAGGGGAGCAGATACGCAGTATTTT. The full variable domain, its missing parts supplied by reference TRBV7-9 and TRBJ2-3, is DTGVSQNPRHKITKRGQNVTFRCDPISEHNRLYWYRQTLGQGPEFLTYFQNEAQLEKSRLLSDRFSAERPKGSFSTLEIQRTEQGDSAMYLCASSFRDRGADTQYFGPGTRLTVL.